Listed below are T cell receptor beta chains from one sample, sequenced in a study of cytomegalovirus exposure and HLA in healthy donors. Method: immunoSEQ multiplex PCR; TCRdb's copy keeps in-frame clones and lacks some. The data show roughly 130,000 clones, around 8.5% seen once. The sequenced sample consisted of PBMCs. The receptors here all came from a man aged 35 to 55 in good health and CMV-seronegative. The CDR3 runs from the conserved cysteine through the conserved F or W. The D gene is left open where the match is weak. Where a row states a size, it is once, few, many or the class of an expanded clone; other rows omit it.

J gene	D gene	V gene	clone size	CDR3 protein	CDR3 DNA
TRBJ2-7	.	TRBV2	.	CASILGGYEQYF	TGTGCCAGCATCTTAGGGGGATACGAGCAGTACTTC
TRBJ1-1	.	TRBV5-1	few	CASSLIDRNTEAFF	TGCGCCAGCAGCTTGATCGACAGGAACACTGAAGCTTTCTTT
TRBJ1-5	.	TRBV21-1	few	CASSKARWTGGCIAQHF	TGTGCCAGCAGCAAAGCGAGGTGGACAGGGGGGTGCATAGCCCAGCATTTT
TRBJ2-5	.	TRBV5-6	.	CASSSVSGETQYF	TGTGCCAGCAGTTCGGTGAGCGGAGAGACCCAGTACTTC
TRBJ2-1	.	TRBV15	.	CATSRYRPATGRNEQFF	TGTGCCACCAGCAGGTATCGGCCTGCGACAGGGAGGAATGAGCAGTTCTTC
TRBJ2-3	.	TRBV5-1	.	CASSFAGITDTQYF	TGCGCCAGCAGCTTTGCAGGGATCACAGATACGCAGTATTTT
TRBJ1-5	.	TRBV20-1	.	CSAGGPQPQHF	TGCAGTGCCGGGGGGCCCCAGCCCCAGCATTTT
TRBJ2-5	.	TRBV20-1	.	CSARSQTQYF	TGCAGTGCCCGTAGCCAGACCCAGTACTTC
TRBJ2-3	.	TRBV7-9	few	CASSLAGRTTDTQYF	TGTGCCAGCAGCTTAGCGGGGAGAACCACAGATACGCAGTATTTT
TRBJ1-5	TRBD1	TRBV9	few	CASSPGTGSNQPQHF	TGTGCCAGCAGTCCCGGGACAGGAAGCAATCAGCCCCAGCATTTT
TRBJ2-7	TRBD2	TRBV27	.	CASSFGGGGYEQYF	TGTGCCAGCAGTTTCGGCGGGGGTGGGTACGAGCAGTACTTC
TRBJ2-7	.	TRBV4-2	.	CASSQERTPYEQYF	TGTGCCAGCAGCCAAGAGCGGACACCCTACGAGCAGTACTTC
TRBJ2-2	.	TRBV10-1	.	CASSSSFYANTGELFF	TGCGCCAGCAGCTCATCATTCTACGCGAACACCGGGGAGCTGTTTTTT
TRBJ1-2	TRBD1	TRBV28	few	CASSDRGPRYGYTF	TGTGCCAGCAGTGACAGGGGGCCTCGCTATGGCTACACCTTC
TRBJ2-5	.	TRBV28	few	CASSLPSRETQYF	TGTGCCAGCAGTTTGCCCTCTCGGGAGACCCAGTACTTC
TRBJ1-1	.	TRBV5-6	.	CASSLGGRQAFF	TGTGCCAGCAGCTTGGGGGGGCGTCAAGCTTTCTTT
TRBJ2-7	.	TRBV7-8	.	CASSATGDVHEQYF	TGTGCCAGCAGCGCGACAGGCGACGTCCACGAGCAGTACTTC
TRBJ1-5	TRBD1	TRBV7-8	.	CASSSAQGPRWPQHF	TGTGCCAGCAGCTCAGCACAGGGGCCAAGATGGCCCCAGCATTTT
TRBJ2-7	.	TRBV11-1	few	CASTSLVVNEQYF	TGTGCCAGCACCTCGCTGGTAGTCAACGAGCAGTACTTC
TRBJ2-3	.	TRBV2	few	CASSEMTLVRTDTQYF	TGTGCCAGCAGTGAGATGACACTGGTACGCACAGATACGCAGTATTTT
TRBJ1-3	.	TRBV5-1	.	CASSWAPGSGNTIYF	TGCGCCAGCAGCTGGGCGCCAGGGTCGGGAAACACCATATATTTT
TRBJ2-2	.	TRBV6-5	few	CASSSTASPGELFF	TGTGCCAGCAGTTCTACAGCTTCTCCAGGGGAGCTGTTTTTT
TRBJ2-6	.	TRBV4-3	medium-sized	CASSQDPGAGANVLTF	TGCGCCAGCAGCCAAGATCCCGGGGCTGGGGCCAACGTCCTGACTTTC
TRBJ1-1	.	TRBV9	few	CASSVGLVNTEAFF	TGTGCCAGCAGCGTAGGATTAGTGAACACTGAAGCTTTCTTT
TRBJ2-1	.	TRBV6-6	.	CATKLARHGEQFF	TGTGCCACTAAACTAGCCCGCCACGGTGAGCAGTTCTTC
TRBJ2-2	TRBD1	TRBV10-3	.	CAITGDRVTFMYTGELFF	TGTGCCATCACTGGGGACAGGGTCACTTTTATGTACACCGGGGAGCTGTTTTTT
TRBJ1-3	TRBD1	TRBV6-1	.	CASRGQGRGNTIYF	TGTGCCAGCCGGGGACAGGGAAGAGGAAACACCATATATTTT
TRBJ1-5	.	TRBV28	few	CASREGLGDQPQHF	TGTGCCAGCAGAGAGGGCTTAGGTGACCAGCCCCAGCATTTT
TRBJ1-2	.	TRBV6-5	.	CASRPDRSGYTF	TGTGCCAGCAGGCCCGACAGGAGCGGCTACACCTTC
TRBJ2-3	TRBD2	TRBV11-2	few	CASSPRAGASTDTQYF	TGTGCCAGCAGCCCTAGAGCGGGGGCAAGCACAGATACGCAGTATTTT
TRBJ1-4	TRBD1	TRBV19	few	CASSARDRVNEKLFF	TGTGCCAGTAGTGCCCGGGACAGGGTGAATGAAAAACTGTTTTTT
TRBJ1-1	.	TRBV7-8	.	CASSSSGGPEAFF	TGTGCCAGCAGCTCTAGTGGAGGGCCTGAAGCTTTCTTT
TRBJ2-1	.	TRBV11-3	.	CASSLDSAYNEQFF	TGTGCCAGCAGCTTAGATTCGGCCTACAATGAGCAGTTCTTC
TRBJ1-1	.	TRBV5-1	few	CASSPGDLTEAFF	TGCGCCAGCAGTCCGGGGGACCTCACTGAAGCTTTCTTT
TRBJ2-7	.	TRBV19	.	CASSITGNYEQYF	TGTGCCAGTAGTATAACAGGGAACTACGAGCAGTACTTC
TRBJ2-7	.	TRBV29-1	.	CSVVKGGDYEQYF	TGCAGCGTTGTAAAGGGAGGCGACTACGAGCAGTACTTC
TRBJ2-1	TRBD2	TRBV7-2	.	CASSPRTSGDYEQFF	TGTGCCAGCAGCCCCCGGACTAGCGGGGATTATGAGCAGTTCTTC
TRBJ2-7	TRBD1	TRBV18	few	CASSPGQSYEQYF	TGTGCCAGCTCACCGGGACAGAGCTACGAGCAGTACTTC
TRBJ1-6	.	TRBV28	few	CASSVPREDNSPLHF	TGTGCCAGCAGTGTCCCCCGGGAAGATAATTCACCCCTCCACTTT
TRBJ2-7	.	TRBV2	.	CASMEESYEQYF	TGTGCCAGCATGGAGGAAAGCTACGAGCAGTACTTC
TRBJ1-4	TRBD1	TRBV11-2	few	CASSLVVGGLNEKLFF	TGTGCCAGCAGCTTAGTGGTAGGGGGCCTTAATGAAAAACTGTTTTTT
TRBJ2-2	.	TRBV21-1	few	CASSPSERLAETRGTGELFF	TGTGCCAGCAGCCCAAGTGAAAGACTAGCGGAAACGCGAGGCACCGGGGAGCTGTTTTTT
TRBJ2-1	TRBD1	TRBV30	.	CAWSDQTGVGYNEQFF	TGTGCCTGGAGTGACCAGACAGGGGTAGGTTACAATGAGCAGTTCTTC
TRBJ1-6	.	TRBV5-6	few	CASILGGGANSPLHF	TGTGCCAGCATTCTCGGCGGGGGAGCGAATTCACCCCTCCACTTT
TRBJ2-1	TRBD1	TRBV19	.	CASRRQGWNEQFF	TGTGCCAGTAGGCGACAGGGATGGAATGAGCAGTTCTTC
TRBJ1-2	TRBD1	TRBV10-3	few	CAISESDREYNYGYTF	TGTGCCATCAGTGAGTCAGACAGGGAATATAACTATGGCTACACCTTC
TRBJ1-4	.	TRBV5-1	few	CASSLAQGGGTTNEKLFF	TGCGCCAGCAGCTTGGCCCAGGGAGGTGGCACAACTAATGAAAAACTGTTTTTT
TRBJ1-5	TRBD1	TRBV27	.	CASSPRDRGGNQPQHF	TGTGCCAGCAGTCCCCGGGACAGGGGGGGCAATCAGCCCCAGCATTTT
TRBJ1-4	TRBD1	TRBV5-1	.	CASSPGQNNEKLFF	TGCGCCAGCAGCCCGGGACAGAATAATGAAAAACTGTTTTTT
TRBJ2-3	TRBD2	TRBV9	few	CASTRGGGGLTDTQYF	TGTGCCAGCACACGCGGTGGCGGGGGACTCACAGATACGCAGTATTTT
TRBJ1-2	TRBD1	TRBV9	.	CASSVTGGNYGYTF	TGTGCCAGCAGCGTGACAGGGGGAAACTATGGCTACACCTTC
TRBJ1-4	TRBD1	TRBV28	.	CASSNRGYNEKLFF	TGTGCCAGCAGTAACAGGGGGTATAATGAAAAACTGTTTTTT
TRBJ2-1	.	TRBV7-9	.	CASSGQENRENEQFF	TGTGCCAGCAGCGGTCAGGAAAACAGGGAAAATGAGCAGTTCTTC
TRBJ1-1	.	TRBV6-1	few	CASIERMGTEAFF	TGTGCCAGCATAGAGAGGATGGGCACTGAAGCTTTCTTT
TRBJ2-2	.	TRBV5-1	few	CASSFGGGAGTGELFF	TGCGCCAGCAGCTTCGGTGGGGGCGCAGGCACCGGGGAGCTGTTTTTT
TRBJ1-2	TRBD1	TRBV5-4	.	CASSSRTGANYGYTF	TGTGCCAGCAGCTCCAGGACAGGGGCTAACTATGGCTACACCTTC
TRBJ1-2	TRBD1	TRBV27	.	CASSPQTGGWYGYTF	TGTGCCAGCAGTCCCCAGACAGGGGGTTGGTATGGCTACACCTTC
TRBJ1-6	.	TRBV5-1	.	CASSLAGLGNSPLHF	TGCGCCAGCAGCTTGGCTGGGCTTGGGAATTCACCCCTCCACTTT
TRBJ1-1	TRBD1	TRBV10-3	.	CAISDVPTGSLNTEAFF	TGTGCCATCAGTGACGTACCGACAGGGTCGCTGAACACTGAAGCTTTCTTT